Presented here are 27 T cell receptor beta chains from one specimen sequenced in a study of T cells in Graves' hyperthyroidism and ophthalmopathy. The TCR beta CDR3 regions underwent amplification using RNA transcripts as the source. HTBI primers were employed in a first-round RT-PCR of the TCR CDR3. TCRdb called the multiplex PCR reads again in MiXCR, with one record for every CDR3 protein. The sample shows some 350,000 distinct CDR3 sequences, about 15% of them seen only once. Sequenced input: blood. These receptors were obtained from a woman in her late teens or twenties with Graves' hyperthyroidism that later progressed to Graves' ophthalmopathy.

This clonotype was recorded many times. This chain joins TRBV20-1 and TRBJ1-2, with D tentatively TRBD1 (6 bases). The CDR3 runs to 13 residues. Germline lookup yields CDR1 DFQATT and CDR2 SNEGSKA (reference sequence). Trimming took 3 bases from V and 2 from J, leaving 10 bases between them. The CDR3 nucleotides read TGCAGTGCTAGTACAGGGATAAACTATGGCTACACCTTC. Residues: CSASTGINYGYTF.

This chain joins TRBV27 and TRBJ2-7; D remains ambiguous. Trimming pared 4 bases from V and 0 bases from J, leaving 10 bases between. Germline lookup yields CDR1 MNHEY and CDR2 SMNVEV (reference sequence). The CDR3 spans 14 residues. CDR3 in DNA: TGTGCCAGCAGTTCAAGCCTTATCTCCTACGAGCAGTACTTC. Translation: CASSSSLISYEQYF.

This clonotype was observed a handful of times. As DNA, the CDR3 is TGTGCCAGTACCGCCACCTCAAGCACCGGGGAGCTGTTTTTT. Protein sequence: CASTATSSTGELFF. The rearrangement joins TRBV19 to TRBJ2-2, with D unresolved. The CDR3 totals 14 residues. Trimming took 7 bases from V and 4 from J, leaving 13 bases between them. The V gene's germline CDR1 is LNHDA and CDR2 SQIVND (reference sequence).

Many counts were recorded for this clonotype. The chain recombines TRBV2 with TRBJ2-3; the match to TRBD2 covers 12 bases. The length of the CDR3 is 18 residues. The trim removed 6 bases at V and 3 bases at J, leaving 13 bases unmatched. CDR1 and CDR2 from the germline V gene are SNHLY and FYNNEI. CDR3 nucleotides: TGTGCCAGCAGCGACCAGGCTAGCGGGAGGGCAGGGACAGATACGCAGTATTTT. It encodes CASSDQASGRAGTDTQYF. Full variable domain (outside the CDR3, taken from reference TRBV2 and TRBJ2-3): EPEVTQTPSHQVTQMGQEVILRCVPISNHLYFYWYRQILGQKVEFLVSFYNNEISEKSEIFDDQFSVERPDGSNFTLKIRSTKLEDSAMYFCASSDQASGRAGTDTQYFGPGTRLTVL.

This chain joins TRBV19 and TRBJ1-2; 7 bases line up with TRBD1. Germline V gene sequence: CDR1 LNHDA, CDR2 SQIVND (reference sequence). The CDR3 totals 14 residues. The J segment lost 0 bases and the V segment lost 7 bases, leaving 5 bases of the junction unmatched. CDR3 sequence reads: CASTGRGSNYGYTF. CDR3 nucleotide sequence: TGTGCCAGTACCGGCAGGGGGTCTAACTATGGCTACACCTTC. Drawing the rest from reference TRBV19 and TRBJ1-2, the complete variable domain is DGGITQSPKYLFRKEGQNVTLSCEQNLNHDAMYWYRQDPGQGLRLIYYSQIVNDFQKGDIAEGYSVSREKKESFPLTVTSAQKNPTAFYLCASTGRGSNYGYTFGSGTRLTVV.

The J gene is TRBJ2-1, the V gene TRBV5-6, with D uncertain. Trimming cost V 3 bases and J 9 bases, with 13 bases left between them. There are 13 residues in the CDR3. Germline V gene sequence: CDR1 SGHDT, CDR2 YYEEEE. In DNA form, the CDR3 reads TGTGCCAGCAGCTCGGGCCCGACGGGTGAGCAGTTCTTC. The encoded protein is CASSSGPTGEQFF.

This clonotype was detected ten times or more. The genes are TRBV2 and TRBJ2-3, with 10 bases that match TRBD1. The CDR3 totals 17 residues. J was trimmed by 3 bases and V by 0 bases; bases with no gene match: 6. Germline loops: CDR1 SNHLY, CDR2 FYNNEI. CDR3 in amino acids: CASSEATGTGATDTQYF. The CDR3 coding sequence is TGTGCCAGCAGTGAAGCGACGGGGACAGGGGCGACAGATACGCAGTATTTT.

The sample holds many counts of this clonotype. The chain is built from TRBV2 and TRBJ2-1; TRBD1 matches at 9 bases. Germline CDR1 SNHLY, CDR2 FYNNEI. V was clipped by 6 bases and J by 7 bases; unmatched bases: 16. This CDR3 is 17 amino acids long. CDR3 DNA sequence: TGTGCCAGCAGAGATACCCTAATGGGACAGGGTGGGAATGAGCAGTTCTTC. Protein product: CASRDTLMGQGGNEQFF. Based on the CDR3 plus reference TRBV2 and TRBJ2-1, the full variable domain is EPEVTQTPSHQVTQMGQEVILRCVPISNHLYFYWYRQILGQKVEFLVSFYNNEISEKSEIFDDQFSVERPDGSNFTLKIRSTKLEDSAMYFCASRDTLMGQGGNEQFFGPGTRLTVL.

There are many counts of this clonotype. This rearrangement joins TRBV12-3 or TRBV12-4 to TRBJ1-1, with D possibly matching TRBD1 (5 bases). This CDR3 comprises 16 residues. Deletions cut 3 bases from V and 4 bases from J, with 18 bases between. The DNA of the CDR3 is TGTGCCAGCAGTTTTACCGGGACCCCTGGGGGCACTGAAGCTTTCTTT. Residues: CASSFTGTPGGTEAFF.

There are many counts of this clonotype. The genes are TRBV7-9 and TRBJ2-7; 8 bases map to TRBD1. This CDR3 has 14 amino acids. After removal of 4 bases from V and 7 bases from J, the junction contained 9 bases not matched to a gene. Germline V lookup: CDR1 SEHNR, CDR2 FQNEAQ (reference sequence). The CDR3: CASSSGQGLGEQYF. The CDR3 DNA reads TGTGCCAGCAGCTCCGGACAGGGTCTAGGGGAGCAGTACTTC.

In its sample, this clonotype was seen many times. Relative to the germline gene, one junction end is altered; a read error may explain this. The chain combines TRBV20-1 with TRBJ2-7, with 8 positions matching TRBD1. This CDR3 spans 16 amino acids. Per the germline V gene, CDR1 is DFQATT and CDR2 is SNEGSKA (reference sequence). The CDR3 DNA reads TGCAGTGCCAGAGGGCTCCAGGGGGCAGAGACGTACGAGCAGTACTTC. Its protein product is CSARGLQGAETYEQYF.

V gene TRBV12-3 or TRBV12-4 combines with J gene TRBJ2-5; TRBD1 agrees at 8 bases. V shed 4 bases and J 5 bases; nucleotides not matched to a gene: 12. The CDR3 is 16 residues long. CDR3 sequence reads: CASSSPRTGRKETQYF. Written as DNA, the CDR3 is TGTGCCAGCAGTTCCCCTCGGACAGGGCGAAAGGAGACCCAGTACTTC.

This chain joins TRBV7-8 and TRBJ1-5, with a tentative D call TRBD1 (5 bases). Germline V gene lookup returns CDR1 SGHVS and CDR2 FQNEAQ. Trimming pared 9 bases from V and 3 bases from J, leaving 18 bases between. The CDR3 loop spans 15 amino acids. This chain's CDR3 is CASSIDPGNNQPQHF. For the CDR3, the DNA is TGTGCCAGTAGTATAGATCCAGGGAACAATCAGCCCCAGCATTTT.

This clonotype has ten or more counts. This chain uses TRBV29-1 with TRBJ2-7; the D call may be TRBD1 or TRBD2 (7 bases each). Germline V gene data show CDR1 as SQVTM and CDR2 as ANQGSEA. CDR3 size: 14 residues. The V end lost 6 bases, the J end lost 3 bases, and 18 bases lay between the germline ends. For the CDR3, the DNA is TGCAGCGTCTCTGGGGGGGGACAGATCTACGAGCAGTACTTC. This codes for CSVSGGGQIYEQYF.

The V call is TRBV5-1, the J call TRBJ1-4, with D perhaps matching TRBD1 (5 bases). CDR1 is SGHRS and CDR2 is YFSETQ in the germline V gene. V was pared by 0 bases and J by 6 bases, with 18 bases between. CDR3 length: 17 amino acids. In nucleotides, the CDR3 is TGCGCCAGCAGCTTGGTCTCTCCCGGGAGGGGCGATGAAAAACTGTTTTTT. Its protein is CASSLVSPGRGDEKLFF.

The V and J genes are TRBV6-1 and TRBJ2-3, with TRBD1 matching 10 bases. Germline V lookup: CDR1 MNHNS, CDR2 SASEGT. J lost 5 bases, V lost 8 bases, and 10 bases had no gene match. CDR3 length: 15 residues. DNA of the CDR3: TGTGCCAGCGCCCTGGACAGGGGGTTTCTAGATACGCAGTATTTT. Protein: CASALDRGFLDTQYF.

CDR3 nucleotides: TGTGCCAGCAGCCAGACAGGGTTGGAGACCCAGTACTTC. Translation: CASSQTGLETQYF. The chain links TRBV27 to TRBJ2-5; TRBD1 matches 7 bases. Germline lookup yields CDR1 MNHEY and CDR2 SMNVEV (reference sequence). Trimming at V came to 6 bases and at J to 5 bases, leaving 6 bases not matched to a gene. The CDR3 extends over 13 amino acids.

This clonotype occurred a few times. This rearrangement joins TRBV6-1 to TRBJ2-1; D gene ambiguous. Per germline, CDR1 MNHNS and CDR2 SASEGT. The V end lost 7 bases, the J end lost 5 bases, and 12 bases lay between the germline ends. The length of the CDR3 is 13 residues. CDR3 bases: TGTGCCAGCAAAATCCCCCTAAACAATGAGCAGTTCTTC. Its translation is CASKIPLNNEQFF.

This clonotype was counted ten times or more. The rearrangement links TRBV4-2 to TRBJ1-1, with D unclear. V lost 0 bases and J 1 base, leaving 12 bases between the germline ends. Germline V gene data show CDR1 as LGHNA and CDR2 as YNFKEQ. The length of the CDR3 is 16 residues. The CDR3 coding sequence is TGTGCCAGCAGCCAAGATCCGGCCAGGTCGAACACTGAAGCTTTCTTT. The encoded protein is CASSQDPARSNTEAFF.

In the case of this clonotype: Mismatch with germline at one junction end may stem from a read error. This chain links TRBV12-3 or TRBV12-4 with TRBJ1-1, with D hard to call. The length of the CDR3 is 11 residues. In DNA form, the CDR3 reads TGTGTCAGCAGTCCTCTGAAAGAGGCTTTCTTT. Its protein product is CVSSPLKEAFF.

This clonotype was seen repeatedly, ten times or more. The chain is built from TRBV28 and TRBJ2-2; D ambiguous. Germline assignment: CDR1 MDHEN and CDR2 SYDVKM. This CDR3 is 16 amino acids long. Deletions cut 6 bases from V and 0 bases from J, with 14 bases between. In DNA form, the CDR3 reads TGTGCCAGCAGGATGGAAATGACAACGAACACCGGGGAGCTGTTTTTT. This translates into CASRMEMTTNTGELFF.

This clonotype has a count of ten or more. The genes are TRBV28 and TRBJ1-1, with D tentatively TRBD1 (6 bases). In germline, CDR1 is MDHEN, CDR2 SYDVKM. Between the trimmed V and J ends, which lost 9 bases and 7 bases, there was a span of 15 bases. This CDR3 region has 12 residues. The CDR3 bases are TGTGCCAGTCAAGGACAGCAGTTTGAAGCTTTCTTT. Encoded protein: CASQGQQFEAFF.

This clonotype was counted ten times or more. The CDR3 here is CASSFGSNQPQHF. The CDR3 DNA is TGTGCCAGCAGTTTTGGTAGCAATCAGCCCCAGCATTTT. The V and J genes are TRBV12-3 or TRBV12-4 and TRBJ1-5, with D unresolved. The CDR3 is 13 amino acids. Trimming took 3 bases from V and 0 from J, leaving 3 bases between them.

The table lists this clonotype with many counts. The V and J genes are TRBV7-8 and TRBJ2-2; TRBD1 agrees at 7 bases. The V gene end was trimmed by 5 bases and the J gene end by 4 bases; junction bases not matched to a gene: 10. Germline V gives CDR1 SGHVS, CDR2 FQNEAQ. CDR3 length: 16 amino acids. The CDR3 sequence: CASSPKPGQRTGELFF. The DNA for the CDR3 is TGTGCCAGCAGCCCTAAACCGGGACAGCGCACCGGGGAGCTGTTTTTT.

This sequence joins TRBV7-6 and TRBJ2-5, with TRBD1 identical over 11 bases. J gave up 4 bases and V 1 base, and 11 bases lay outside the gene matches. The CDR3 is 18 amino acids. Germline loops: CDR1 SGHVS, CDR2 FNYEAQ. CDR3 sequence (DNA): TGTGCCAGCAGCTTAGATCCGCCGGACAGGGGGCATAGAGAGACCCAGTACTTC. Its translation is CASSLDPPDRGHRETQYF.

This clonotype was recorded at least ten times. V usage is TRBV20-1 and J usage is TRBJ2-3; 7 nucleotides agree with TRBD2. The germline V gene encodes CDR1 DFQATT and CDR2 SNEGSKA (reference sequence). There are 16 residues in the CDR3. The J segment lost 4 bases and the V segment lost 0 bases, leaving 10 bases of the junction unmatched. CDR3 residues: CSARELAYKHPDTQYF. DNA of the CDR3: TGCAGTGCTAGAGAACTAGCGTACAAACATCCAGATACGCAGTATTTT.

This clonotype was detected ten times or more. The rearrangement uses TRBV12-3 or TRBV12-4 and TRBJ2-7; weak D call: TRBD2 (5 bases). This CDR3 comprises 15 residues. Trimming took 7 bases from V and 4 from J, leaving 20 bases between them. The CDR3 sequence is CASNLSRLAEYEQYF. CDR3 in DNA: TGTGCCAGCAACTTGTCCCGGCTAGCCGAGTACGAGCAGTACTTC.